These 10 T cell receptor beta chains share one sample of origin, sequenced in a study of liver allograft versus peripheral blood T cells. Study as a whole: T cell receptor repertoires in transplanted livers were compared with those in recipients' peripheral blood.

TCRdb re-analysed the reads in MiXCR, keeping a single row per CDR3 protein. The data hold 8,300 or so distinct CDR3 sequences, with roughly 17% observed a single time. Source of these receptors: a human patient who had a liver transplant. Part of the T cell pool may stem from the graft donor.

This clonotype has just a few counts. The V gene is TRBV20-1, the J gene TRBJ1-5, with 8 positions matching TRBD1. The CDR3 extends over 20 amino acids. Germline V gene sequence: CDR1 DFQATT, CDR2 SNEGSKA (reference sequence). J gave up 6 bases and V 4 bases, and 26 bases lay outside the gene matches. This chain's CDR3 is CSAIHHRTGPNQITGQPQHF. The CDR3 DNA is TGCAGTGCTATCCATCATCGGACAGGGCCAAACCAGATCACGGGTCAGCCCCAGCATTTT.

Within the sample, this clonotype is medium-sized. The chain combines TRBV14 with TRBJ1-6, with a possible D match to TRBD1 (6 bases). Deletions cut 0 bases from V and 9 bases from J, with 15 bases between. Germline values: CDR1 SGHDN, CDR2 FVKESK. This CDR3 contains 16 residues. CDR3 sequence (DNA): TGTGCCAGCAGCCAAGATCGGGGGGGCTCGGCTTCACCCCTCCACTTT. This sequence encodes CASSQDRGGSASPLHF.

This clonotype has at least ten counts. Written as DNA, the CDR3 is TGTGCCAGCAGCTTCAGACAGGGCCAAGAGACCCAGTACTTC. Residues: CASSFRQGQETQYF. The genes are TRBV7-2 and TRBJ2-5; 7 nucleotides agree with TRBD1. V shed 3 bases, J shed 1 base, and the junction held 2 bases outside the gene matches. Per the germline V gene, CDR1 is SGHTA and CDR2 is FQGNSA. The CDR3 is 14 residues long.

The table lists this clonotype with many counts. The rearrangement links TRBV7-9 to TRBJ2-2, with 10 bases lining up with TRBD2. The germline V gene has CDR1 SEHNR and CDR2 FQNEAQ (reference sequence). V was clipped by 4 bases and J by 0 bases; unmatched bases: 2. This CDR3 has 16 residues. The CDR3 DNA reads TGTGCCAGCAGCTCCCTAGCGGGGGCGAACACCGGGGAGCTGTTTTTT. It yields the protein CASSSLAGANTGELFF.

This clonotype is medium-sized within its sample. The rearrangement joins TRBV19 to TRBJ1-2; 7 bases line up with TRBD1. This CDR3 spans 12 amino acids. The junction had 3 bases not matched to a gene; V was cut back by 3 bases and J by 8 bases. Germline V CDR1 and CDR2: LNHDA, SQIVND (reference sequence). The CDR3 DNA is TGTGCCAGTAGTATCGACAGGGCCGGCTACACCTTC. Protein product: CASSIDRAGYTF.

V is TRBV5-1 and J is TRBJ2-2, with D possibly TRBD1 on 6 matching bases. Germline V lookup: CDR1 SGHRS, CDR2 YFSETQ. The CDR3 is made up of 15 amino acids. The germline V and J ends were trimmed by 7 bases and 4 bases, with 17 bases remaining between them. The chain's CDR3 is CASRSGQIRTGELFF. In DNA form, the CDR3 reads TGCGCCAGCCGGTCAGGACAGATCCGCACCGGGGAGCTGTTTTTT.

DNA for the CDR3: TGCGCCAGCAGTTTTATCGAGGGGGACGGCTACACCTTC. Protein sequence: CASSFIEGDGYTF. This chain links TRBV5-1 with TRBJ1-2; TRBD1 might be the D (6 bases). V gave up 5 bases and J gave up 8 bases, with 16 bases separating them. Germline CDR1 reads SGHRS; CDR2 reads YFSETQ. The CDR3 has 13 amino acids.

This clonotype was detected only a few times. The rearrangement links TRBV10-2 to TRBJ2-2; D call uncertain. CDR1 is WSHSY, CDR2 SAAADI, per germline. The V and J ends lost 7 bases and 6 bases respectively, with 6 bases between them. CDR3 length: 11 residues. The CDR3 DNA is TGCGCCAGCACTGTGGCCGGGGAGCTGTTTTTT. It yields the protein CASTVAGELFF.

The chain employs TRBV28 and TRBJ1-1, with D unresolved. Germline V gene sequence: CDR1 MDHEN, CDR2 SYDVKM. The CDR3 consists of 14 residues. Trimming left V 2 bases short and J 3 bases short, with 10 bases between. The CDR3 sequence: CASSLRAGHTEAFF. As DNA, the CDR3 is TGTGCCAGCAGTTTAAGGGCAGGCCACACTGAAGCTTTCTTT.

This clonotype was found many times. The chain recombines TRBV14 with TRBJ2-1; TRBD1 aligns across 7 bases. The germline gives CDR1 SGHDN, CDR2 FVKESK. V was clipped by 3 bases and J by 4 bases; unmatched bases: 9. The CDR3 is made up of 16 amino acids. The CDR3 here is CASSQTRDSEYNEQFF. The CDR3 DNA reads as TGTGCCAGCAGCCAGACCCGGGACAGCGAATACAATGAGCAGTTCTTC.